Each of the 21 T cell receptor beta chains below was sequenced from the same sample in a study of T cell responses to AZD1222 COVID-19 vaccine. The repertoire was sequenced with immunoSEQ multiplex PCR; TCRdb's copy has only in-frame clones and lacks some. The sample lists under 200,000 clones, 90% to 95% occurring once. The sample in question was peripheral blood, obtained 28 days after the second AZD1222 dose. These receptors were obtained from an adult who received the AZD1222 COVID-19 vaccine.

This chain joins TRBV10-1 and TRBJ1-2; a possible D gene is TRBD1 (5 bases). V lost 8 bases and J lost 4, with 8 bases in between. Germline values: CDR1 WNHNN, CDR2 SYGVQD (reference sequence). The CDR3 totals 11 residues. In nucleotides, the CDR3 is TGCGCCAGCGGGGACGGCTATGGCTACACCTTC. Translated: CASGDGYGYTF.

The CDR3, as DNA: TGTGCCAGCAGTGACCTCACAGGGGGCTCGAAGGACTATGGCTACACCTTC. This gives the protein CASSDLTGGSKDYGYTF. This rearrangement joins TRBV2 to TRBJ1-2; 9 nucleotides align to TRBD1. The CDR3 loop spans 17 amino acids. Trimming took 3 bases from V and 3 from J; bases not matched to a gene: 11. The germline V gene encodes CDR1 SNHLY and CDR2 FYNNEI.

The chain links TRBV2 to TRBJ2-4, with D tentatively TRBD2 (6 bases). The V gene lost 3 bases and the J gene lost 0 bases, with 6 bases spanning the gap. Germline V gene lookup returns CDR1 SNHLY and CDR2 FYNNEI. This CDR3 has 14 amino acids. As DNA, the CDR3 is TGTGCCAGCAGTGAGGGGGGAGCCAAAAACATTCAGTACTTC. Translated, it gives CASSEGGAKNIQYF.

V gene TRBV18 combines with J gene TRBJ1-1; D ambiguous. The germline V gene encodes CDR1 KGHSH and CDR2 LQKENI. CDR3 length: 15 residues. V gave up 2 bases and J gave up 3 bases, with 13 bases separating them. Here the CDR3 DNA reads TGTGCCAGCTCACCAAGGCAGGTAAAAGACACTGAAGCTTTCTTT. Amino acid sequence: CASSPRQVKDTEAFF. The variable domain in full, with the rest retrieved from reference TRBV18 and TRBJ1-1, is NAGVMQNPRHLVRRRGQEARLRCSPMKGHSHVYWYRQLPEEGLKFMVYLQKENIIDESGMPKERFSAEFPKEGPSILRIQQVVRGDSAAYFCASSPRQVKDTEAFFGQGTRLTVV.

This sequence joins TRBV19 and TRBJ1-1; D may be TRBD1 (5 bases). The V gene lost 7 bases and the J gene lost 2 bases, with 8 bases spanning the gap. CDR3 size: 12 residues. Germline values: CDR1 LNHDA, CDR2 SQIVND (reference sequence). CDR3 coding DNA: TGTGCCAGTATAGGGGATAACACTGAAGCTTTCTTT. Translation gives CASIGDNTEAFF.

This chain joins TRBV5-8 and TRBJ1-2, with TRBD1 matching 9 bases. The CDR3 covers 15 residues. Germline V gives CDR1 SGHTS, CDR2 YDEGEE. The ends lost 4 bases at V and 7 bases at J; junction bases unmatched: 11. For the CDR3, the DNA is TGTGCCAGCAGCCTCAGCAACAGGGGGCGCGGTGGCTACACCTTC. Its translation is CASSLSNRGRGGYTF.

The chain is built from TRBV5-6 and TRBJ1-2; TRBD1 agrees at 8 bases. The CDR3 is 12 amino acids. V was pared by 3 bases and J by 8 bases, with 3 bases of the junction left unmatched. CDR1 is SGHDT and CDR2 is YYEEEE in the germline V gene. CDR3 sequence reads: CASSSTGDGYTF. The CDR3 region has the DNA TGTGCCAGCAGCTCGACAGGGGACGGCTACACCTTC.

In this sample, this clone turned up once. V gene TRBV12-3 or TRBV12-4 combines with J gene TRBJ2-7, with D unresolved. Trimming left V 3 bases short and J 2 bases short, with 2 bases between. The CDR3 is 11 amino acids. The DNA for the CDR3 is TGTGCCAGCAGTTTTGCCTACGAGCAGTACTTC. This encodes CASSFAYEQYF.

V is TRBV27 and J is TRBJ2-7, with D unresolved. The CDR3 loop spans 14 amino acids. Trimming stripped 1 base from V and 2 bases from J, with 9 bases between. The germline V gene encodes CDR1 MNHEY and CDR2 SMNVEV (reference sequence). The CDR3: CASSLLGGAYEQYF. CDR3 DNA sequence: TGTGCCAGCAGTTTATTGGGCGGAGCCTACGAGCAGTACTTC.

DNA for the CDR3: TGTGCCACCAGCACATTGGGAGGGGCCTCCTACGAGCAGTACTTC. Its translation: CATSTLGGASYEQYF. V gene TRBV15 combines with J gene TRBJ2-7; 7 positions agree with TRBD2. This CDR3 is built from 15 residues. Germline CDR1 is LNHNV and CDR2 is YYDKDF (reference sequence). V was clipped by 4 bases and J by 0 bases; unmatched bases: 6.

The chain joins TRBV5-1 to TRBJ1-2, with a possible D match to TRBD1 (6 bases). The CDR3 spans 19 residues. The germline V and J ends were trimmed by 1 base and 0 bases, with 22 bases remaining between them. The V gene's germline CDR1 is SGHRS and CDR2 YFSETQ. CDR3 amino acids: CASSLKEGGVTRSNYGYTF. CDR3 bases: TGCGCCAGCAGCTTGAAGGAAGGGGGAGTAACTCGCTCTAACTATGGCTACACCTTC.

This clone has just one count. The chain recombines TRBV6-2 or TRBV6-3 with TRBJ2-6; D ambiguous. This CDR3 has 14 amino acids. V was pared by 6 bases and J by 4 bases, with 10 bases between. In germline, CDR1 is MNHEY, CDR2 SVGEGT. The CDR3 reads CASSSVGGANVLTF. CDR3 in DNA: TGTGCCAGCAGCTCAGTGGGGGGGGCCAACGTCCTGACTTTC.

CDR3: CASTPTRNYGYTF. The CDR3 region has the DNA TGTGCCAGCACCCCGACGAGGAACTATGGCTACACCTTC. The chain links TRBV12-3 or TRBV12-4 to TRBJ1-2; D gene ambiguous. With 7 bases removed from V and 2 bases from J, the gap between germline ends came to 11 bases. The CDR3 is made up of 13 amino acids.

This sequence joins TRBV5-1 and TRBJ2-7; 8 bases line up with TRBD2. The CDR3 is made up of 14 amino acids. CDR1 is SGHRS and CDR2 is YFSETQ in the germline V gene. Trimming removed 0 bases from V and 3 bases from J; junction bases left unmatched: 2. CDR3 amino acids: CASSLEAGGYEQYF. CDR3 DNA: TGCGCCAGCAGCTTGGAGGCGGGAGGCTACGAGCAGTACTTC.

The CDR3 nucleotides read TGTGCCAGCAGCTTCAGCGGGGGGAAGGTAAATGAGCAGTTCTTC. Its protein is CASSFSGGKVNEQFF. This chain connects TRBV7-2 to TRBJ2-1; 9 positions match TRBD2. The CDR3 is 15 residues long. The V gene end was trimmed by 3 bases and the J gene end by 7 bases; junction bases not matched to a gene: 7. From germline, CDR1 is SGHTA and CDR2 FQGNSA.

CDR3 in DNA: TGTGCCAGCAGTGAGGGGGCTCATTCCTACGAGCAGTACTTC. It specifies CASSEGAHSYEQYF. The chain is built from TRBV5-5 and TRBJ2-7; TRBD1 agrees at 7 bases. There are 14 residues in the CDR3. The V gene end was trimmed by 5 bases and the J gene end by 1 base; junction bases not matched to a gene: 6. Looked up from germline, CDR1 is SGHKS and CDR2 is YYEKEE (reference sequence).

This chain uses TRBV5-8 with TRBJ2-5; 12 bases line up with TRBD2. This CDR3 is built from 14 residues. Trimming removed 0 bases from V and 9 bases from J; junction bases left unmatched: 3. CDR1 SGHTS and CDR2 YDEGEE come from the germline V gene. The CDR3 spells CASSLVASGGAQYF. The CDR3, as DNA: TGTGCCAGCAGCTTGGTGGCTAGCGGGGGGGCCCAGTACTTC.

The chain links TRBV4-2 to TRBJ1-1; D is unclear. This CDR3 region has 14 residues. The V end lost 0 bases, the J end lost 6 bases, and 11 bases lay between the germline ends. CDR1 LGHNA and CDR2 YNFKEQ come from the germline V gene. CDR3 sequence: CASSQESYSPEAFF. DNA for the CDR3: TGTGCCAGCAGCCAAGAGTCGTACAGTCCTGAAGCTTTCTTT.

V gene TRBV5-4 combines with J gene TRBJ1-2, with D maybe TRBD1 (5 bases). V was pared by 3 bases and J by 6 bases, with 12 bases between. CDR3 size: 13 residues. Per germline, CDR1 SGHNT and CDR2 YYREEE (reference sequence). The CDR3 spells CASSWSGWNGYTF. The CDR3 region has the DNA TGTGCCAGCAGCTGGTCAGGGTGGAATGGCTACACCTTC.

This clone was recorded once. This rearrangement joins TRBV25-1 to TRBJ1-1; D unclear. This CDR3 spans 12 amino acids. Per germline, CDR1 MGHDK and CDR2 SYGVNS. V lost 8 bases to trimming and J lost 2 bases, with 9 bases between them. The CDR3 DNA is TGTGCCAGCTCCCCCGGTAACACTGAAGCTTTCTTT. Translating it yields CASSPGNTEAFF.

This clone was observed a handful of times. This chain uses TRBV28 with TRBJ1-1, with 8 nucleotides matching TRBD1. V shed 6 bases, J shed 0 bases, and the junction held 9 bases outside the gene matches. The length of the CDR3 is 16 residues. CDR1 is MDHEN, CDR2 SYDVKM, per germline. The CDR3: CASSGGQGIMNTEAFF. As DNA, the CDR3 is TGTGCCAGCAGCGGCGGACAGGGCATCATGAACACTGAAGCTTTCTTT. The full variable domain, rest sourced from reference TRBV28 and TRBJ1-1, is DVKVTQSSRYLVKRTGEKVFLECVQDMDHENMFWYRQDPGLGLRLIYFSYDVKMKEKGDIPEGYSVSREKKERFSLILESASTNQTSMYLCASSGGQGIMNTEAFFGQGTRLTVV.